A selection of T cell receptor beta chains follows, all from one sample in a study of cytomegalovirus exposure and HLA in healthy donors. TCRdb keeps only in-frame clones here, not all; method: immunoSEQ multiplex PCR. This table has some 140,000 clones, around 80% appearing once. The sequencing input was PBMCs. These receptor sequences come from a male donor in good health and CMV-seropositive. Each CDR3 is given with its conserved first and last residue. The order of the fields is D gene, V gene, clone size, J gene, CDR3 protein, CDR3 DNA. The D gene is left open where the match is weak. Only some rows state a clone size, as once, few, many or a class for expanded clones.

d_gene: TRBD1; v_gene: TRBV4-1; abundance: -; j_gene: TRBJ1-6; CDR3aa: CASSQGDRGYNSPLHF; CDR3nt: TGCGCCAGCAGCCAAGGAGACAGGGGCTATAATTCACCCCTCCACTTT
d_gene: TRBD2; v_gene: TRBV13; abundance: -; j_gene: TRBJ2-7; CDR3aa: CASSPHRGGSNYEQYF; CDR3nt: TGTGCCAGCAGCCCGCACCGTGGCGGGAGCAACTACGAGCAGTACTTC
d_gene: -; v_gene: TRBV7-6; abundance: few; j_gene: TRBJ2-7; CDR3aa: CASSLAPGYEQYF; CDR3nt: TGTGCCAGCAGCTTAGCGCCGGGCTACGAGCAGTACTTC
d_gene: -; v_gene: TRBV7-3; abundance: few; j_gene: TRBJ2-5; CDR3aa: CASSLQGLKGQETQYF; CDR3nt: TGTGCCAGCAGCTTGCAGGGGCTAAAGGGGCAAGAGACCCAGTACTTC
d_gene: TRBD2; v_gene: TRBV5-6; abundance: -; j_gene: TRBJ2-7; CDR3aa: CASSRRSGIRPYEQYF; CDR3nt: TGTGCCAGCAGCAGACGAAGCGGGATACGACCTTACGAGCAGTACTTC
d_gene: -; v_gene: TRBV4-1; abundance: -; j_gene: TRBJ1-2; CDR3aa: CASSQDLAGQLHGYTF; CDR3nt: TGCGCCAGCAGCCAAGATCTCGCAGGGCAGCTTCACGGCTACACCTTC
d_gene: -; v_gene: TRBV9; abundance: -; j_gene: TRBJ2-3; CDR3aa: CASSVVGSLTDTQYF; CDR3nt: TGTGCCAGCAGCGTAGTTGGCAGTCTCACAGATACGCAGTATTTT
d_gene: TRBD1; v_gene: TRBV6-5; abundance: -; j_gene: TRBJ1-1; CDR3aa: CASTISGTGYTEAFF; CDR3nt: TGTGCCAGCACAATTTCCGGGACAGGGTACACTGAAGCTTTCTTT
d_gene: TRBD2; v_gene: TRBV28; abundance: -; j_gene: TRBJ2-2; CDR3aa: CASTFTTSGRDTGELFF; CDR3nt: TGTGCCAGCACCTTCACCACTAGCGGGAGGGACACCGGGGAGCTGTTTTTT
d_gene: TRBD2; v_gene: TRBV4-1; abundance: once; j_gene: TRBJ2-3; CDR3aa: CASSQYTSGSGDTQYF; CDR3nt: TGCGCCAGCAGCCAATATACTAGCGGGAGTGGGGATACGCAGTATTTT
d_gene: -; v_gene: TRBV28; abundance: -; j_gene: TRBJ1-1; CDR3aa: CASSPDSTNTEAFF; CDR3nt: TGTGCCAGCAGTCCGGACAGCACGAACACTGAAGCTTTCTTT
d_gene: TRBD1; v_gene: TRBV28; abundance: -; j_gene: TRBJ1-5; CDR3aa: CASSLGQGFRQPQHF; CDR3nt: TGTGCCAGCAGCCTCGGACAGGGGTTTAGGCAGCCCCAGCATTTT
d_gene: TRBD1; v_gene: TRBV5-8; abundance: -; j_gene: TRBJ2-3; CDR3aa: CASSLGQGIDTQYF; CDR3nt: TGTGCCAGCAGCTTGGGACAGGGAATAGATACGCAGTATTTT
d_gene: TRBD2; v_gene: TRBV13; abundance: -; j_gene: TRBJ2-7; CDR3aa: CASSLASGGEQYF; CDR3nt: TGTGCCAGCAGCTTAGCTAGCGGGGGCGAGCAGTACTTC
d_gene: TRBD2; v_gene: TRBV11-3; abundance: -; j_gene: TRBJ2-7; CDR3aa: CASSRSGRIYEQYF; CDR3nt: TGTGCCAGCAGCCGAAGCGGGAGAATCTACGAGCAGTACTTC
d_gene: -; v_gene: TRBV7-9; abundance: once; j_gene: TRBJ2-7; CDR3aa: CASSFGGQGSEQYF; CDR3nt: TGTGCCAGCAGCTTCGGGGGGCAGGGCTCCGAGCAGTACTTC
d_gene: -; v_gene: TRBV28; abundance: -; j_gene: TRBJ1-2; CDR3aa: CATGSNYGYTF; CDR3nt: TGTGCCACCGGGAGTAACTATGGCTACACCTTC
d_gene: -; v_gene: TRBV5-1; abundance: -; j_gene: TRBJ2-2; CDR3aa: CASKGGQTNTGELFF; CDR3nt: TGCGCCAGCAAGGGGGGGCAGACGAACACCGGGGAGCTGTTTTTT
d_gene: TRBD1; v_gene: TRBV19; abundance: -; j_gene: TRBJ1-5; CDR3aa: CASSPGQGGQPQHF; CDR3nt: TGTGCCAGTAGTCCGGGACAGGGCGGGCAGCCCCAGCATTTT
d_gene: -; v_gene: TRBV5-1; abundance: -; j_gene: TRBJ1-2; CDR3aa: CASSWQPTDYGYTF; CDR3nt: TGCGCCAGCAGCTGGCAACCGACAGACTATGGCTACACCTTC
d_gene: -; v_gene: TRBV7-2; abundance: -; j_gene: TRBJ2-1; CDR3aa: CASRDRFSDEQFF; CDR3nt: TGTGCCAGCAGAGACAGGTTTTCCGATGAGCAGTTCTTC
d_gene: -; v_gene: TRBV29-1; abundance: -; j_gene: TRBJ2-1; CDR3aa: CSVGSSYNEQFF; CDR3nt: TGCAGCGTTGGGAGCTCCTACAATGAGCAGTTCTTC
d_gene: TRBD2; v_gene: TRBV6-5; abundance: few; j_gene: TRBJ2-7; CDR3aa: CASSYSSGSSYEQYF; CDR3nt: TGTGCCAGCAGTTACTCTAGCGGGAGCTCCTACGAGCAGTACTTC
d_gene: -; v_gene: TRBV28; abundance: -; j_gene: TRBJ2-7; CDR3aa: CASSPGVEQYF; CDR3nt: TGTGCCAGCAGCCCCGGGGTTGAGCAGTACTTC
d_gene: -; v_gene: TRBV30; abundance: -; j_gene: TRBJ1-2; CDR3aa: CAWSPQGSAGYTF; CDR3nt: TGTGCCTGGAGTCCACAGGGAAGTGCTGGCTACACCTTC
d_gene: -; v_gene: TRBV29-1; abundance: -; j_gene: TRBJ1-4; CDR3aa: CSVDTENEKLFF; CDR3nt: TGCAGCGTTGACACAGAGAATGAAAAACTGTTTTTT
d_gene: TRBD1; v_gene: TRBV7-3; abundance: -; j_gene: TRBJ2-3; CDR3aa: CASSLSVGGSDTQYF; CDR3nt: TGTGCCAGCAGCTTAAGCGTAGGGGGCTCAGATACGCAGTATTTT
d_gene: TRBD2; v_gene: TRBV27; abundance: once; j_gene: TRBJ2-1; CDR3aa: CASSLAGVHNEQFF; CDR3nt: TGTGCCAGCAGTTTAGCGGGAGTTCACAATGAGCAGTTCTTC
d_gene: -; v_gene: TRBV7-2; abundance: -; j_gene: TRBJ1-2; CDR3aa: CASSSEAHYGYTF; CDR3nt: TGTGCCAGCAGCTCGGAGGCTCACTATGGCTACACCTTC
d_gene: TRBD1; v_gene: TRBV10-3; abundance: -; j_gene: TRBJ2-6; CDR3aa: CAISSGQGISGANVLTF; CDR3nt: TGTGCCATCAGTTCCGGACAGGGCATCTCTGGGGCCAACGTCCTGACTTTC
d_gene: -; v_gene: TRBV19; abundance: -; j_gene: TRBJ2-5; CDR3aa: CASSMVPGQETQYF; CDR3nt: TGTGCCAGTAGTATGGTGCCAGGGCAAGAGACCCAGTACTTC
d_gene: -; v_gene: TRBV30; abundance: -; j_gene: TRBJ1-5; CDR3aa: CAWTKKIPGQPQHF; CDR3nt: TGTGCCTGGACCAAGAAGATCCCAGGTCAGCCCCAGCATTTT
d_gene: TRBD1; v_gene: TRBV27; abundance: once; j_gene: TRBJ2-7; CDR3aa: CASSLVGTGSYEQYF; CDR3nt: TGTGCCAGCAGTTTAGTCGGGACAGGGTCCTACGAGCAGTACTTC
d_gene: -; v_gene: TRBV7-9; abundance: -; j_gene: TRBJ1-4; CDR3aa: CASSLSRQGTNEKLFF; CDR3nt: TGTGCCAGCAGCTTATCGAGGCAGGGGACTAATGAAAAACTGTTTTTT
d_gene: -; v_gene: TRBV19; abundance: -; j_gene: TRBJ1-2; CDR3aa: CASSIRQSANYGYPF; CDR3nt: TGTGCCAGTAGTATTCGACAGTCGGCTAACTATGGCTACCCCTTC
d_gene: -; v_gene: TRBV6-6; abundance: -; j_gene: TRBJ2-7; CDR3aa: CASSYPQNTAYEQYF; CDR3nt: TGTGCCAGCAGTTACCCCCAAAATACAGCCTACGAGCAGTACTTC
d_gene: -; v_gene: TRBV27; abundance: -; j_gene: TRBJ1-2; CDR3aa: CASSSQRLNYGYTF; CDR3nt: TGTGCCAGCAGTTCCCAGAGGCTTAACTATGGCTACACCTTC
d_gene: TRBD1; v_gene: TRBV5-1; abundance: -; j_gene: TRBJ2-7; CDR3aa: CASSADRAYEQYF; CDR3nt: TGCGCCAGCAGCGCGGACAGGGCCTACGAGCAGTACTTC
d_gene: TRBD1; v_gene: TRBV28; abundance: -; j_gene: TRBJ2-7; CDR3aa: CASSSLPGQGHEQYF; CDR3nt: TGTGCCAGCAGTTCTCTACCGGGACAGGGCCACGAGCAGTACTTC
d_gene: -; v_gene: TRBV23-1; abundance: -; j_gene: TRBJ1-6; CDR3aa: CASSPGGTQYNSPLHF; CDR3nt: TGCGCCAGCAGCCCTGGGGGGACCCAATATAATTCACCCCTCCACTTT
d_gene: TRBD2; v_gene: TRBV6-5; abundance: -; j_gene: TRBJ2-3; CDR3aa: CASSLGLAADTQYF; CDR3nt: TGTGCCAGCAGTTTAGGGCTAGCGGCAGATACGCAGTATTTT
d_gene: TRBD1; v_gene: TRBV4-3; abundance: -; j_gene: TRBJ1-4; CDR3aa: CASSPGPGQGTSENEKLFF; CDR3nt: TGCGCCAGCAGCCCAGGTCCGGGACAGGGAACCTCCGAGAATGAAAAACTGTTTTTT
d_gene: TRBD2; v_gene: TRBV4-2; abundance: -; j_gene: TRBJ2-7; CDR3aa: CASSQVLGLAGNHEQYF; CDR3nt: TGTGCCAGCAGCCAAGTCCTTGGACTAGCGGGAAACCACGAGCAGTACTTC
d_gene: TRBD2; v_gene: TRBV2; abundance: -; j_gene: TRBJ2-7; CDR3aa: CASKAGSGRATSYEQYF; CDR3nt: TGTGCCAGCAAGGCGGGTAGCGGGAGGGCCACCAGCTACGAGCAGTACTTC
d_gene: -; v_gene: TRBV28; abundance: -; j_gene: TRBJ2-7; CDR3aa: CASSFGVGQGSDSYEQYF; CDR3nt: TGTGCCAGCAGTTTCGGAGTGGGTCAGGGATCGGACTCCTACGAGCAGTACTTC
d_gene: -; v_gene: TRBV29-1; abundance: once; j_gene: TRBJ1-2; CDR3aa: CSGGTYGYTF; CDR3nt: TGCAGCGGCGGGACCTATGGCTACACCTTC
d_gene: TRBD1; v_gene: TRBV5-6; abundance: -; j_gene: TRBJ1-4; CDR3aa: CASSSGQGANEKLFF; CDR3nt: TGTGCCAGCAGCAGTGGACAGGGGGCAAATGAAAAACTGTTTTTT
d_gene: -; v_gene: TRBV2; abundance: -; j_gene: TRBJ2-2; CDR3aa: CASSEETGVKVGELFF; CDR3nt: TGTGCCAGCAGTGAAGAGACAGGTGTCAAAGTCGGGGAGCTGTTTTTT
d_gene: -; v_gene: TRBV19; abundance: -; j_gene: TRBJ2-7; CDR3aa: CASSASGPYYEQYF; CDR3nt: TGTGCCAGTTCAGCCTCAGGGCCTTACTACGAGCAGTACTTC
d_gene: TRBD2; v_gene: TRBV29-1; abundance: -; j_gene: TRBJ2-7; CDR3aa: CSVKGLAGGSYEQYF; CDR3nt: TGCAGCGTTAAGGGGCTAGCGGGAGGTTCCTACGAGCAGTACTTC
d_gene: TRBD2; v_gene: TRBV5-6; abundance: -; j_gene: TRBJ2-1; CDR3aa: CASSSKRTAVGGRQFF; CDR3nt: TGTGCCAGCTCGTCCAAACGGACCGCCGTGGGGGGGAGGCAGTTCTTC
d_gene: TRBD1; v_gene: TRBV9; abundance: -; j_gene: TRBJ1-2; CDR3aa: CASSPGQGAFGYTF; CDR3nt: TGTGCCAGCAGCCCGGGACAGGGGGCGTTCGGCTACACCTTC
d_gene: TRBD1; v_gene: TRBV23-1; abundance: -; j_gene: TRBJ1-4; CDR3aa: CASSQAQGGNEKLFF; CDR3nt: TGCGCCAGCAGTCAAGCACAGGGGGGTAATGAAAAACTGTTTTTT
d_gene: TRBD1; v_gene: TRBV6-1; abundance: -; j_gene: TRBJ2-5; CDR3aa: CASSELGTGRETQYF; CDR3nt: TGTGCCAGCAGTGAATTAGGGACAGGGCGGGAGACCCAGTACTTC
d_gene: -; v_gene: TRBV2; abundance: -; j_gene: TRBJ2-7; CDR3aa: CAAGTGNPYEQYF; CDR3nt: TGTGCCGCAGGCACAGGGAACCCCTACGAGCAGTACTTC
d_gene: -; v_gene: TRBV7-9; abundance: -; j_gene: TRBJ2-2; CDR3aa: CASSPVSGELFF; CDR3nt: TGTGCCAGCAGCCCCGTTTCCGGGGAGCTGTTTTTT